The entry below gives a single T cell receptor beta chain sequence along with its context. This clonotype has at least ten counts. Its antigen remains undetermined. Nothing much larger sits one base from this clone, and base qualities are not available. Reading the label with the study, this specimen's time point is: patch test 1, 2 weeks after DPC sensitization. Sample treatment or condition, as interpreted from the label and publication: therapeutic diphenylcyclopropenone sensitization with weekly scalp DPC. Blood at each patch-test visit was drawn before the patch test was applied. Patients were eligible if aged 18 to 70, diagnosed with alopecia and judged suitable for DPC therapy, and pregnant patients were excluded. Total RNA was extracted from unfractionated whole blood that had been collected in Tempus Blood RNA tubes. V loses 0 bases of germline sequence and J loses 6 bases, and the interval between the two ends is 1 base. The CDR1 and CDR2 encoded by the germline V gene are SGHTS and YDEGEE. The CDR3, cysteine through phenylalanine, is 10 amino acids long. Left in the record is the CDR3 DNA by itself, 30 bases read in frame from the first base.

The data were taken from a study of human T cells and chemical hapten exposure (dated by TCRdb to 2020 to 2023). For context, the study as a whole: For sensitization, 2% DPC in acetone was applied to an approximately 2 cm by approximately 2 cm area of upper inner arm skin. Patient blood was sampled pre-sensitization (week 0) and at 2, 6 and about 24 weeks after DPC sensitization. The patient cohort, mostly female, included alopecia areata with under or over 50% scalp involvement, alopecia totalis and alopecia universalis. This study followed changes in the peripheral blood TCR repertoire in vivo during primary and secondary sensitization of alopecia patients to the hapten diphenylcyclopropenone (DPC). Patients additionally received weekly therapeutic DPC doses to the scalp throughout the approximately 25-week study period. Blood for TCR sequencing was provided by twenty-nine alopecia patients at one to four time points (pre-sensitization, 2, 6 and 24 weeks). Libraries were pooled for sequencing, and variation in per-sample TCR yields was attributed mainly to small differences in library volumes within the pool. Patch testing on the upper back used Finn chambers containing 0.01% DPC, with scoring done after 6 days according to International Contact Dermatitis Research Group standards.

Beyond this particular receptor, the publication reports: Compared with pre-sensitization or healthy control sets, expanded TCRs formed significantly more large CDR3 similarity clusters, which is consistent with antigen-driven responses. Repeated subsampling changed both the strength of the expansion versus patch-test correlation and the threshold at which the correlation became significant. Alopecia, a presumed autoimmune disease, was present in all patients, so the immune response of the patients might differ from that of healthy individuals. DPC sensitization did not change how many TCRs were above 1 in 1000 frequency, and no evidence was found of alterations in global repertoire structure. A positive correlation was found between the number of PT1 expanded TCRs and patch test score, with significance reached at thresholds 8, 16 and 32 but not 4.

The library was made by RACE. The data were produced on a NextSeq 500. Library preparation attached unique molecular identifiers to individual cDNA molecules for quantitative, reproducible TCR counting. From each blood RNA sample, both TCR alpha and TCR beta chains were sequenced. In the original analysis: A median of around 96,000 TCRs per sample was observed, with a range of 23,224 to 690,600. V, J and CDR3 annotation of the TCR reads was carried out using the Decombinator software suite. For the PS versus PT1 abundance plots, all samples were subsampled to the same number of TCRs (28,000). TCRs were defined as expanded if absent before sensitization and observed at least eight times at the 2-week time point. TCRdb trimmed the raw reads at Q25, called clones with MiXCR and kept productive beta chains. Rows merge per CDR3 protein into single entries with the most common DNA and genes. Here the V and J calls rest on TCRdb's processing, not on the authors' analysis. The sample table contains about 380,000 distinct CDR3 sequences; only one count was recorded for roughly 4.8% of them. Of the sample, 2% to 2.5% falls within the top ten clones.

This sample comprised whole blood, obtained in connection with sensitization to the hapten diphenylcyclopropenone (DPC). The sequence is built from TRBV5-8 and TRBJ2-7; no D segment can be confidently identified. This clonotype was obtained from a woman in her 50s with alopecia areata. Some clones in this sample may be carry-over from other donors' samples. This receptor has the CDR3 CASSLVEQYF. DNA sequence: TGTGCCAGCAGCTTGGTCGAGCAGTACTTC.